This T cell receptor (beta chain) is drawn from a study of T cells after posttransplantation cyclophosphamide (dated by TCRdb to the mid-2010s). In the study overall: The study tracked T cell repertoire reconstitution by TRB sequencing after myeloablative bone marrow transplantation using posttransplantation cyclophosphamide as GVHD prophylaxis. Antigen receptor sequencing was done on samples from a few dozen PTCy-treated patients and from 15 to 20 related bone marrow donors of those patients. Because TRA and TRB clonality correlated tightly in 9 samples, later TCR analyses were limited to TRB. Blood from all 35 or so PTCy patients with 1-year posttransplant specimens was subjected to TRB sequencing. Up to roughly 3 additional blood samples from 2 to 5.2 years after transplant were also TRB-sequenced in 3 patients, as was pretransplant blood from several patients. Public TRB sequences were queried against a database of over 3,000 sequences associated with responses to pathogens, tumor antigens, self-antigens and alloantigens.

The control cohort consisted of roughly 10 patients who had myeloablative marrow transplants with methotrexate plus a calcineurin inhibitor and who were sampled 1 year after transplant. Peripheral blood and bone marrow mononuclear cells were isolated by Ficoll-Hypaque density centrifugation and were cryopreserved. A remark on this clone: Its antigen is currently not known. Base-call qualities are not available, and no considerably larger clone is one nucleotide away.

Study-level results and caveats: Donor-recipient similarity was low at 1-2 months but increased during the first year, and donor CD8+ memory clones often dominated later blood repertoires. The TRB repertoires of T cells infiltrating skin or GI tract showed only limited overlap with the TRB repertoires of T cells in blood. Across the roughly 40 patients, TRB clonality was highly associated with recipient CMV seropositivity and CMV reactivation, and diversity with PTCy was similar to that in the CNI/methotrexate controls.

For CDR1 and CDR2, the germline V gene lists SGHDT and YYEEEE. Counted from cysteine to phenylalanine, this CDR3 has 16 amino acids. The read is trimmed to its CDR3 DNA, 48 bases read in frame from base 1. At the junction V is shortened by 4 bases and J by 4 bases; bases outside the gene matches: 10. Genomic DNA was the input for TRB sequencing, which was run either with the immunoSEQ assay at survey resolution or with the hsTCRB kit. Concerning the study's data processing: The immunoSEQ software was used for initial read processing, and the LymphoSeq R package was used for repertoire analyses. For each TRB dataset, clonality was calculated as 1 minus normalized Shannon entropy, and the Gini coefficient was computed as well. To infer phenotypes in unsorted samples, TRB sequences from sorted subsets of the recipient or donor were mapped onto unsorted samples from the same recipient. TCRdb carries this immuneACCESS record with in-frame sequences only. Its versions omit some clonotypes, under half of them owing to an unresolved V gene in the studies checked, with the rest unexplained. That table is the source of V, J and clone size, and D and trimming were worked out from the DNA. The sample table contains 15,000 to 20,000 clones; only one count was recorded for about 85% of them. About 30% of the sample rests with the top ten.

Sequencing was performed on PBMCs, taken after allogeneic stem cell transplant with calcineurin inhibitor and methotrexate. The receptor was isolated from a female patient under 30 who received an allogeneic stem cell transplant from an unrelated donor, was CMV-positive, and had acute and chronic GVHD. It is possible that, after a transplant, some T cells come from the graft donor. Recombination linked TRBV5-6 to TRBJ2-5, and 10 bases in between align with TRBD2. The DNA reads as follows: TGTGCCAGCAGCACTGGGCTAGCGGGAGTAGGAGAGACCCAGTACTTC. Translated, it gives CASSTGLAGVGETQYF.